These 2 T cell receptor beta chains share one sample of origin, sequenced in a study of blood T cell repertoires in COVID-19. Only in-frame clones appear in the TCRdb table, and some are missing; sequencing was by immunoSEQ multiplex PCR. The profile covers around 300,000 clones, with approximately 85% appearing a single time and 9% to 9.5% taken by the ten largest. Source material: peripheral blood. These receptors all stem from a man aged 18 to 35 with active or convalescent COVID-19.

The rearrangement links TRBV3-1 (or the pseudogene TRBV3-2) to TRBJ1-4; no reliable D call. V was trimmed by 4 bases and J by 0 bases, leaving 9 bases between them. This CDR3 comprises 15 residues. Germline V gene data show CDR1 as LGHDT and CDR2 as YNNKEL (reference sequence). Written as DNA, the CDR3 is TGTGCCAGCAGCCGAAAGATAGCAACTAATGAAAAACTGTTTTTT. Its protein product is CASSRKIATNEKLFF.

The chain combines TRBV7-9 with TRBJ2-5; tentatively, D is TRBD2 (6 bases). V lost 0 bases and J lost 2, with 13 bases in between. The CDR3 has 16 amino acids. Germline loops: CDR1 SEHNR, CDR2 FQNEAQ (reference sequence). Here the CDR3 reads CASSLAYASAQETQYF. The DNA of the CDR3 is TGTGCCAGCAGCTTAGCGTACGCTAGCGCTCAAGAGACCCAGTACTTC.